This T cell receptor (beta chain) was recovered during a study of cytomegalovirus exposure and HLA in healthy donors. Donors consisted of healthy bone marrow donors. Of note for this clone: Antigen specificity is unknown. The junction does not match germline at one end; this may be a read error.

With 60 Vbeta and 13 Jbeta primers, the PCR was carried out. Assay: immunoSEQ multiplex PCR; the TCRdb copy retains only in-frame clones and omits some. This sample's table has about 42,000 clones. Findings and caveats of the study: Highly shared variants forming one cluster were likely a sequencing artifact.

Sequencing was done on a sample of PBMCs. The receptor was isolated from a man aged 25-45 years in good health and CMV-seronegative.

The CDR3 DNA is TGTGCCATCAGTGAAAGTTACGGGACAGCGAACACTGAAGATTTCTTT. It is translated as CAISESYGTANTEDFF. The gene calls are TRBV10-3 and TRBJ1-1; 7 nucleotides match TRBD1. This CDR3 is built from 16 residues. The germline CDR1 and CDR2 sequences are ENHRY and SYGVKD.